This TCR beta chain was found in a study of T cell repertoires in cytomegalovirus infection. Of note for this clonotype: Its cognate antigen is unknown.

MiXCR, applied by TCRdb to the reads, yields one record per CDR3 protein. This table has roughly 310,000 distinct CDR3 sequences, 29% appearing once. V gave up 7 bases and J gave up 1 base, with 15 bases separating them. Per the germline V gene, CDR1 is SNHLY and CDR2 is FYNNEI. The CDR3 loop spans 15 amino acids. V usage is TRBV2 and J usage is TRBJ2-3; D possibly corresponds to TRBD2 (6 bases). The sequences come from cultured PBMCs, collected from culture after CMV antigen stimulation. The source of this sequence is a human donor in good health (CMV status not recorded). Some clones in this sample may be carry-over from other donors' samples. The CDR3 protein is CASNPGARGTDTQYF. CDR3 DNA: TGTGCCAGCAACCCGGGAGCGAGGGGCACAGATACGCAGTATTTT.